The present T cell receptor (beta chain) was sequenced within a study of T-cell reconstitution after alpha-beta-depleted transplantation in children. Germline V CDR1 and CDR2: DFQATT, SNEGSKA (reference sequence). V was shortened by 5 bases and J by 8 bases, with 21 bases between the two germline ends. The CDR3 loop spans 14 amino acids. Unique molecular identifiers were used in preparing the TCRbeta library. TCRdb re-analysed the PCR reads in MiXCR, keeping a single row per CDR3 protein. Of around 400,000 distinct CDR3 sequences in the sample, about a tenth were seen once. This receptor was taken from a human donor who donated a stem cell graft to a child with acute myeloid leukemia. This material consisted of PBMCs from the stem cell graft donor, taken from the stem cell graft. The rearrangement joins TRBV20-1 to TRBJ1-2; D might be TRBD1 (5 bases). CDR3 in amino acids: CSASPLRASGGYTF. DNA of the CDR3: TGCAGTGCTTCCCCCCTCAGGGCCTCAGGGGGCTACACCTTC.